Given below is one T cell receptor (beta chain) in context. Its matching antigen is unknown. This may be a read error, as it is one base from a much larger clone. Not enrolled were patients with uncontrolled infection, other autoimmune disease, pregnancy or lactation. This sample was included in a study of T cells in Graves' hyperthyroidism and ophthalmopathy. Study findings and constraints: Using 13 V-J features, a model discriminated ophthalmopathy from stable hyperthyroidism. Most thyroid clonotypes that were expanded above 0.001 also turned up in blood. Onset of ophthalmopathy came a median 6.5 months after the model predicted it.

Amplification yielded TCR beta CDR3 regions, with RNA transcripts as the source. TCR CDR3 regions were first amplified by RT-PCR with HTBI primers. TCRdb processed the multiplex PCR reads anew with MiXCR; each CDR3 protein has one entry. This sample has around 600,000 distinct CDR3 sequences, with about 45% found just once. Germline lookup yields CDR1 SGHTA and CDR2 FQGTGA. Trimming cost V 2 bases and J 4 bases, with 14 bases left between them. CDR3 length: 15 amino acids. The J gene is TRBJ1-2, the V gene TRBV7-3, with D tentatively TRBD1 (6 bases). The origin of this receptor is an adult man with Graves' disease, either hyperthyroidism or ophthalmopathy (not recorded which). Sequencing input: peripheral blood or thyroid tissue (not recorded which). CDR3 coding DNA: TGTGCCAGCAGCTTATCAGGGACGGACAGCTATGGCTACACCTTC. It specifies CASSLSGTDSYGYTF.